This T cell receptor (beta chain) was profiled in a study of Tregs in tolerant kidney transplant recipients. Sequencing was performed with immunoSEQ multiplex PCR; in TCRdb, only in-frame clones are kept and a portion is missing. The sample lists 90,000 to 130,000 clones, around 91% seen once, with roughly 0.31% in the top ten. Germline loops: CDR1 LNHNV, CDR2 YYDKDF (reference sequence). The CDR3 sequence is 14 residues long. V was cut by 1 base and J by 4 bases, with 8 bases left in between. This receptor was identified in a human donor who received a combined kidney and bone marrow transplant. The V gene is TRBV15, the J gene TRBJ1-3; D not certain. The sequencing used CD4+ T cells from blood, collected before the transplant. The CDR3 DNA reads as TGTGCCACCAGCAGAGCGTTGTCGGGAAACACCATATATTTT. This codes for CATSRALSGNTIYF.